The 29 T cell receptor beta chains below were found in one sample sequenced in a study of CXCR3-negative and CXCR3-positive naive CD8 T cells. The authors made the TRB cDNA libraries by 5' RACE using UMI labels. TCRdb reanalyzed the 5' RACE reads, giving one entry per CDR3 protein sequence and no DNA. The sample has tens of thousands of distinct CDR3 sequences, and its top ten clones hold about 1.1%. What was sequenced was naive CXCR3- CD8+ T cells from blood. Subset specified: CD45RO-CCR7+CD27+CD95- naive CD8+ T cells lacking CXCR3 (TNR3-). Receptors were obtained from a human donor in good health. Some clones in this sample may be carry-over from other donors' samples.

This chain links TRBV27 with TRBJ1-2; no DNA is available, so the TRBD1 call from TCRdb remains unchecked. The germline CDR1 and CDR2 sequences are MNHEY and SMNVEV (reference sequence). CDR3 length: 13 residues. CDR3: CASRGQGLYGYTF.

The chain is built from TRBV19 and TRBJ2-1; TCRdb outputs TRBD1, but without DNA this stays unchecked. Germline CDR1 LNHDA, CDR2 SQIVND (reference sequence). The CDR3 has 16 residues. The CDR3 here is CASSTMAGTAYNEQFF. Combining the CDR3 with reference TRBV19 and TRBJ2-1 gives the whole variable domain DGGITQSPKYLFRKEGQNVTLSCEQNLNHDAMYWYRQDPGQGLRLIYYSQIVNDFQKGDIAEGYSVSREKKESFPLTVTSAQKNPTAFYLCASSTMAGTAYNEQFFGPGTRLTVL.

The CDR3 is CASSSTGGSIDSSYNEQFF. The chain employs TRBV5-1 and TRBJ2-1; TCRdb's D call of TRBD1 is untestable without DNA. Germline V gives CDR1 SGHRS, CDR2 YFSETQ. This CDR3 is 19 amino acids long.

This rearrangement joins TRBV29-1 to TRBJ2-7. CDR1 SQVTM and CDR2 ANQGSEA come from the germline V gene. The CDR3 has 12 amino acids. This CDR3 reads CSVEQGPYEQYF.

The chain has TRBV6-5 and TRBJ2-1; lacking DNA, the TRBD1 call made by TCRdb goes unchecked. The CDR3 is 18 amino acids. Looked up from germline, CDR1 is MNHEY and CDR2 is SVGAGI. CDR3 residues: CASSYSLFPGEEYNEQFF.

The CDR3 here is CASSFVGAAEAFF. V and J are TRBV7-8 and TRBJ1-1; the TCRdb D gene call, TRBD1, has no DNA to confirm it. The CDR3 sequence is 13 residues long. Germline values: CDR1 SGHVS, CDR2 FQNEAQ. Drawing the rest from reference TRBV7-8 and TRBJ1-1, the complete variable domain is GAGVSQSPRYKVAKRGQDVALRCDPISGHVSLFWYQQALGQGPEFLTYFQNEAQLDKSGLPSDRFFAERPEGSVSTLKIQRTQQEDSAVYLCASSFVGAAEAFFGQGTRLTVV.

J is TRBJ2-7 and V is TRBV20-1; TCRdb's assignment of TRBD1 cannot be checked, as there is no DNA. In germline, CDR1 is DFQATT, CDR2 SNEGSKA (reference sequence). This CDR3 is 12 amino acids long. CDR3 residues: CSATGGSYEQYF.

The CDR3 loop is CASRDTLNTEVFF. The rearrangement links TRBV25-1 to TRBJ1-1; the D call of TRBD1 rests on TCRdb alone, since no DNA is present to check it. In germline, CDR1 is MGHDK, CDR2 SYGVNS. This CDR3 is built from 13 residues. The entire variable domain, with the rest obtained from reference TRBV25-1 and TRBJ1-1, is as follows: EADIYQTPRYLVIGTGKKITLECSQTMGHDKMYWYQQDPGMELHLIHYSYGVNSTEKGDLSSESTVSRIRTEHFPLTLESARPSHTSQYLCASRDTLNTEVFFGQGTRLTVV.

The genes are TRBV7-9 and TRBJ2-5; TCRdb gives TRBD2 as the D gene, but with no DNA this cannot be confirmed. Germline V gene lookup returns CDR1 SEHNR and CDR2 FQNEAQ (reference sequence). CDR3 size: 15 residues. The CDR3 spells CASSLGQSHQETQYF.

The chain links TRBV6-2 or TRBV6-3 to TRBJ2-7; the D gene TCRdb calls, TRBD2, cannot be checked with no DNA. Germline V lookup: CDR1 MNHEY, CDR2 SVGEGT. The CDR3 is made up of 13 amino acids. CDR3 protein: CASSSGDSYEQYF.

This chain joins TRBV5-5 and TRBJ1-1; TCRdb indicates TRBD1, and absent DNA this call remains unverified. Germline CDR1 reads SGHKS; CDR2 reads YYEKEE (reference sequence). The CDR3 contains 14 residues. CDR3 sequence reads: CASSATGGNTEAFF.

The CDR3 spells CASSADYEQYF. This chain joins TRBV5-1 and TRBJ2-7. The CDR3 has 11 residues. Germline V lookup: CDR1 SGHRS, CDR2 YFSETQ.

The V call is TRBV12-3 or TRBV12-4, the J call TRBJ2-7; TCRdb indicates TRBD1, and absent DNA this call remains unverified. The CDR3 extends over 16 amino acids. The CDR3 loop reads CASSPWGSLLGYEQYF.

The J gene is TRBJ2-1, the V gene TRBV12-3 or TRBV12-4; TCRdb's D gene call, TRBD2, goes unchecked for lack of DNA. This CDR3 comprises 14 residues. This CDR3 is CASSSTSSYNEQFF.

The chain recombines TRBV20-1 with TRBJ2-7. This CDR3 comprises 12 residues. CDR1 is DFQATT and CDR2 is SNEGSKA in the germline V gene (reference sequence). This CDR3 is CSASSGGYEQYF.

The V and J genes are TRBV29-1 and TRBJ2-1; TCRdb designates TRBD2, a call that cannot be tested without DNA. The CDR3 totals 12 residues. Germline V lookup: CDR1 SQVTM, CDR2 ANQGSEA. CDR3 loop: CSASGGVNEQFF.

The chain employs TRBV4-3 and TRBJ2-7; the TRBD1 assignment by TCRdb is unverifiable without DNA. CDR3 length: 16 amino acids. Germline lookup yields CDR1 LGHNA and CDR2 YSLEER. The CDR3: CASSQDRDGGNYEQYF.

The chain combines TRBV5-4 with TRBJ2-2; TCRdb returns TRBD1, unconfirmable since there is no DNA. The germline gives CDR1 SGHNT, CDR2 YYREEE (reference sequence). There are 12 residues in the CDR3. This CDR3 is CASRGGSGELFF. Combining the CDR3 with reference TRBV5-4 and TRBJ2-2 gives the whole variable domain ETGVTQSPTHLIKTRGQQVTLRCSSQSGHNTVSWYQQALGQGPQFIFQYYREEENGRGNFPPRFSGLQFPNYSSELNVNALELDDSALYLCASRGGSGELFFGEGSRLTVL.

The rearrangement joins TRBV7-9 to TRBJ2-7; lacking DNA, the TRBD2 call made by TCRdb goes unchecked. The CDR3 extends over 15 amino acids. The germline gives CDR1 SEHNR, CDR2 FQNEAQ (reference sequence). The CDR3 region is CASSPPWGRVGEQYF. Together with reference TRBV7-9 and TRBJ2-7, the CDR3 gives the full variable domain: DTGVSQNPRHKITKRGQNVTFRCDPISEHNRLYWYRQTLGQGPEFLTYFQNEAQLEKSRLLSDRFSAERPKGSFSTLEIQRTEQGDSAMYLCASSPPWGRVGEQYFGPGTRLTVT.

The gene calls are TRBV20-1 and TRBJ2-7; TCRdb's D call, TRBD1, is unchecked because there is no DNA. Germline V lookup: CDR1 DFQATT, CDR2 SNEGSKA (reference sequence). This CDR3 is 11 amino acids long. CDR3 residues: CSALADKGQYF.

The V call is TRBV7-2, the J call TRBJ2-5. There are 13 residues in the CDR3. Germline lookup yields CDR1 SGHTA and CDR2 FQGNSA. CDR3 sequence reads: CASSSRDEETQYF.

The chain uses TRBV20-1 and TRBJ1-1; absent DNA, TCRdb's TRBD1 call cannot be checked. The CDR3 length is 15 residues. Germline lookup yields CDR1 DFQATT and CDR2 SNEGSKA (reference sequence). This CDR3 reads CSATGGGIMNTEAFF.

The chain combines TRBV3-1 with TRBJ1-1. The germline CDR1 and CDR2 sequences are LGHDT and YNNKEL (reference sequence). The CDR3 totals 14 residues. The CDR3 is CASSPAAPNTEAFF.

V gene TRBV7-9 combines with J gene TRBJ1-2; TCRdb lists TRBD1, though no DNA is available to test this call. Germline CDR1 reads SEHNR; CDR2 reads FQNEAQ (reference sequence). This CDR3 has 15 residues. This CDR3 is CASSFPGTAAYGYTF.

This chain uses TRBV30 with TRBJ1-1; TCRdb indicates TRBD1, and absent DNA this call remains unverified. The CDR3 is made up of 17 amino acids. Germline CDR1 GTSNPN, CDR2 SVGIG (reference sequence). The CDR3 reads CAWSVLLDRGRFPEAFF.

V usage is TRBV27 and J usage is TRBJ1-3. Germline loops: CDR1 MNHEY, CDR2 SMNVEV (reference sequence). This CDR3 spans 14 amino acids. The CDR3 sequence: CASSLKGYGNTIYF.

The chain joins TRBV10-1 to TRBJ2-7; TCRdb gives TRBD1 as the D gene, but with no DNA this cannot be confirmed. CDR3 size: 14 residues. From germline, CDR1 is WNHNN and CDR2 SYGVQD (reference sequence). This CDR3 is CASLAYRGRYEQYF.

The chain uses TRBV5-1 and TRBJ1-1. The length of the CDR3 is 14 residues. CDR1 SGHRS and CDR2 YFSETQ come from the germline V gene. The CDR3 is CASSLDIENTEAFF.

The rearrangement uses TRBV11-2 and TRBJ2-5; the D call from TCRdb, TRBD1, cannot be confirmed without DNA. Germline CDR1 reads SGHAT; CDR2 reads FQNNGV. This CDR3 comprises 15 residues. The CDR3 region is CASSPGDRLGETQYF.